This T cell receptor beta chain was found in a study of blood T cell repertoires in COVID-19. The table came from immunoSEQ multiplex PCR; TCRdb's copy has only in-frame clones and leaves some out. The sample shows about 140,000 clones, 70% to 90% of them seen only once. This CDR3 comprises 13 residues. CDR1 is MNHEY, CDR2 SMNVEV, per germline (reference sequence). The germline V and J ends were trimmed by 8 bases and 1 base, with 9 bases remaining between them. This clone was picked up a small number of times. This clonotype originated in a woman aged 45 to 65 with acute COVID-19. The chain joins TRBV27 to TRBJ2-1, with D uncertain. Sequencing was performed on PBMCs or T cells enriched from blood (not recorded which). The DNA for the CDR3 is TGTGCCAGCTACCCTAGATCCTACAATGAGCAGTTCTTC. The encoded protein is CASYPRSYNEQFF.